This T cell receptor (beta chain) derives from a study of T-cell memory formation after mild COVID-19. CDR1 ENHRY and CDR2 SYGVKD come from the germline V gene. The CDR3 extends over 12 amino acids. Trimming took off 4 bases at V and 3 bases at J, with 6 bases between the two ends. TCRdb ran MiXCR on the 5' RACE reads and lists one entry per CDR3 protein. The repertoire includes 150,000 to 200,000 distinct CDR3 sequences, 13% of them detected once, and 2.5% to 3.5% sits in the top ten. Only a few counts were recorded for this clonotype. The antigen is unknown. The study, taken as a whole, reports: A second wave expanding day 15 to 37 was CD4+-biased; contracting clones were balanced.

The sequencing input was PBMCs or a T cell subset sorted from them (not recorded which). The TCR comes from a man younger than 35 who had mild COVID-19 (a few samples of this study predate the infection). Cell type and time point are not known. The chain links TRBV10-3 to TRBJ2-5, with D perhaps matching TRBD2 (6 bases). The CDR3, as DNA: TGTGCCATCAGTGGCGGGGAAGAGACCCAGTACTTC. Translated, it gives CAISGGEETQYF.